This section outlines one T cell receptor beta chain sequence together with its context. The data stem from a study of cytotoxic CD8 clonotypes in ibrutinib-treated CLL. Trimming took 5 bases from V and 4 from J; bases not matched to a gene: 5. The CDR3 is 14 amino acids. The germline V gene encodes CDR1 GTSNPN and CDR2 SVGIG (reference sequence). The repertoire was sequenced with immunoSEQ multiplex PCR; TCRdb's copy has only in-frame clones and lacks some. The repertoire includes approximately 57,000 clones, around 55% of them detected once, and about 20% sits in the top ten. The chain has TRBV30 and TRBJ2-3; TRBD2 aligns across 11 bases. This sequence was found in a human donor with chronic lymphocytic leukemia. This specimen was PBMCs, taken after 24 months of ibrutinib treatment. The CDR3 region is CAWDPGLAADTQYF. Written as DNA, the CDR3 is TGTGCCTGGGACCCGGGACTAGCGGCAGATACGCAGTATTTT.